This is a list of T cell receptor beta chains from one sample in a study of blood T cells in healthy people across ages. From the 5' RACE reads, TCRdb called clonotypes with MiXCR, one entry per CDR3 protein. Counted here are about 1.6 million distinct CDR3 sequences, 34% occurring once; the ten biggest clones make up about 11%. The source material was blood. The source is a woman younger than 45 in good health. The CDR3 runs from the conserved cysteine through the conserved F or W. A D gene is named only where the DNA matches it firmly. Where a row states a size, it is once, few, many or the class of an expanded clone; other rows omit it.

d_gene	v_gene	abundance	j_gene	len	CDR3nt	CDR3aa
TRBD2	TRBV4-2	few	TRBJ2-7	15	TGTGCCAGCAGCCAAGGAACTAGCGTCTACTACGAGCAGTACTTC	CASSQGTSVYYEQYF
NA	TRBV2	few	TRBJ2-7	14	TGTGCCAGCCAATCGGAATCAAGCTCCTACGAGCAGTACTTC	CASQSESSSYEQYF
TRBD1	TRBV7-9	few	TRBJ2-3	17	TGTGCCAGCAGCTGGGACAGGGAAGATAGCGACACAGATACGCAGTATTTT	CASSWDREDSDTDTQYF
NA	TRBV5-1	few	TRBJ2-7	16	TGCGCCAGCAGCTTGGGAGACTGGACAGAGCCCTACGAGCAGTACTTC	CASSLGDWTEPYEQYF
TRBD1	TRBV10-3	NA	TRBJ2-1	14	TGTGCCATCAGTGAGCCAGGGGGAAACAATGAGCAGTTCTTC	CAISEPGGNNEQFF
NA	TRBV20-1	NA	TRBJ1-6	14	TGCAGTGCTCTAGGTCTATCCATAGGGTCACCCCTCCACTTT	CSALGLSIGSPLHF
TRBD1	TRBV11-2	few	TRBJ1-5	15	TGTGCCAGCAGCTTTGGGACAGGTCAAAATCAGCCCCAGCATTTT	CASSFGTGQNQPQHF
NA	TRBV27	NA	TRBJ2-7	15	TGTGCCAGCAGTGCCCAACAGGGAATCCTCTACGAGCAGTACTTC	CASSAQQGILYEQYF
TRBD1	TRBV12-3/TRBV12-4	NA	TRBJ2-2	15	TGTGCCAGCAGATCCGGACAGGCGGCGGGCGGGGAGCTGTTTTTT	CASRSGQAAGGELFF
NA	TRBV13	NA	TRBJ1-2	16	TGTGCCAGCAGCTTAGGCAGACCAAATTCTAACTATGGCTACACCTTC	CASSLGRPNSNYGYTF
NA	TRBV4-1	NA	TRBJ2-7	16	TGCGCCAGCAGCCAAGTAGCGGGACAGGGACTAATAAAGCAGTACTTC	CASSQVAGQGLIKQYF
NA	TRBV24-1	few	TRBJ2-1	15	TGTGCCACCAGTGATAACAAAGACCCGTACAATGAGCAGTTCTTC	CATSDNKDPYNEQFF
NA	TRBV20-1	NA	TRBJ2-7	15	TGCAGTGCTAGAGAAAACGGGAGACCGACCTACGAGCAGTACTTC	CSARENGRPTYEQYF
NA	TRBV27	NA	TRBJ2-3	13	TGTGCCAGCGGGACTTTCGCCACAGATACGCAGTATTTT	CASGTFATDTQYF
TRBD1	TRBV6-2/TRBV6-3	NA	TRBJ1-5	16	TGTGCCAGCAGCGATGCAGGGGGCCGCTACAATCAGCCCCAGCATTTT	CASSDAGGRYNQPQHF
TRBD1	TRBV6-1	NA	TRBJ1-6	16	TGTGCCAGCAACCGACAGGGGAGCTCCTATAATTCACCCCTCCACTTT	CASNRQGSSYNSPLHF
NA	TRBV7-2	NA	TRBJ2-1	14	TGTGCCAGCAGCCCAGACAGATTTCTATCTGAGCAGTTCTTC	CASSPDRFLSEQFF